This TCR beta chain was sequenced in a study of blood T cell repertoires in COVID-19. Study context: The United States, Italy and Spain were the sources of the acute and convalescent COVID-19 samples. PBMCs, B-cell-depleted T cells, or T cells provided the cDNA or gDNA that made up the material.

CDR1 SEHNR and CDR2 FQNEAQ come from the germline V gene (reference sequence). The CDR3 is 14 residues long. The trim removed 7 bases at V and 5 bases at J, leaving 10 bases unmatched. Per the study methods: Estimation of nucleated cell counts was performed using reference gene primer amplification. Only in-frame clones appear in the TCRdb table, and some are missing; sequencing was by immunoSEQ multiplex PCR. Clone size and V and J calls were adopted from that table, with D and trimming inferred from the DNA. In the table there are roughly 220,000 clones, about 85% of which are singletons. V gene TRBV7-9 combines with J gene TRBJ2-7, with TRBD1 matching 8 bases. The source of this sequence is a man in his fifties or sixties who had recovered from COVID-19. Sequencing used peripheral blood. For the CDR3, the DNA is TGTGCCAGCACCTCCGGACAGGGATGGCACGAGCAGTACTTC. This codes for CASTSGQGWHEQYF.